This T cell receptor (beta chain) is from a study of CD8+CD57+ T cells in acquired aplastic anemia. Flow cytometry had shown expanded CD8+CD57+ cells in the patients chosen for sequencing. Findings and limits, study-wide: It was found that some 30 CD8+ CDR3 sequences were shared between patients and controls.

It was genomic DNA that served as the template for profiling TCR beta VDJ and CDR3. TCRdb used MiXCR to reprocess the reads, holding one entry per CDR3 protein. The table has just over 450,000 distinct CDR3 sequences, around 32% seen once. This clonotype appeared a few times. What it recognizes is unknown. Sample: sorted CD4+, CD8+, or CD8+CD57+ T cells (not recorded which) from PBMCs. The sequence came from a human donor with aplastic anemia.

The CDR3 reads CASSASGGAADTQYF. In nucleotides, the CDR3 is TGTGCCAGCAGCGCTAGCGGGGGGGCTGCAGATACGCAGTATTTT. J is TRBJ2-3 and V is TRBV7-3, with TRBD2 matching 12 bases. CDR1 is SGHTA, CDR2 FQGTGA, per germline. V dropped 5 bases and J dropped 4; count of bases not matched to a gene: 4. The CDR3 runs 15 residues.